This T cell receptor beta chain stems from a study of blood T cells in healthy people across ages. Study observations and caveats: Fewer expanded clones and more diversity marked long-lived versus aged donors.

V shed 1 base and J shed 2 bases, with 8 bases lying between them. The CDR3 length is 14 residues. Germline CDR1 and CDR2: MNHEY and SVGAGI. With a J-beta primer mix and a sample-barcoded 5' primer, a second PCR ran about 7 to 12 cycles. TCRdb re-derived calls from the 5' RACE reads in MiXCR, one entry per CDR3 protein. The sample includes roughly 1,000,000 distinct CDR3 sequences, about 23% seen only once; the top ten take less than 0.75%. About this clonotype: As yet, its antigen is unknown.

These data also featured in a second study, about T cells of mothers and their children. From that paper: Slightly, though not significantly, more overlap was seen in related than in unrelated mother-child pairs.

This clonotype originated in a girl between 2 and 10 years old in good health. Sequencing input: blood. V gene TRBV6-5 combines with J gene TRBJ2-5; D remains ambiguous. Here the CDR3 reads CASSYFGTQETQYF. CDR3 nucleotides: TGTGCCAGCAGTTACTTTGGAACACAAGAGACCCAGTACTTC.